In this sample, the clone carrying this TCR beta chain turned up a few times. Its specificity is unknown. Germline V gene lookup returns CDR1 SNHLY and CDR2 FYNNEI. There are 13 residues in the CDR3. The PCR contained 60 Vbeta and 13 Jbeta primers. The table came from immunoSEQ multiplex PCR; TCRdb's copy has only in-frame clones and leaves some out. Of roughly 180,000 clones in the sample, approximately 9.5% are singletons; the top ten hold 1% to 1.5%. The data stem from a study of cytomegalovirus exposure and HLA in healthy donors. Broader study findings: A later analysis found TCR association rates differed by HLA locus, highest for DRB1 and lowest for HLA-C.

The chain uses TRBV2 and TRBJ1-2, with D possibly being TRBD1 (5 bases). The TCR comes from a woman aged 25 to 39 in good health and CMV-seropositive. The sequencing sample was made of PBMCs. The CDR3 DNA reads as TGTGCAGACGGGGGGGATTTCGACTATGGCTACACCTTC. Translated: CADGGDFDYGYTF.